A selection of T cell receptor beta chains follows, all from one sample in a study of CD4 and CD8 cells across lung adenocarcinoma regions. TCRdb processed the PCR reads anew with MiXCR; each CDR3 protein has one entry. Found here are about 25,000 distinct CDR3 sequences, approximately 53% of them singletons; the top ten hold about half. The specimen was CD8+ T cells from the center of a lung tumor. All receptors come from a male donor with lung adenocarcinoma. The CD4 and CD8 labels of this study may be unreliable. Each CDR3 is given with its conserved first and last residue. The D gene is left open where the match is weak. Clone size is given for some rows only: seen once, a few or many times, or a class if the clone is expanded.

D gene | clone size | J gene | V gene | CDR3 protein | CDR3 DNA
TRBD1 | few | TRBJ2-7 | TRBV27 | CASSRTGGSYEQYF | TGTGCCAGCAGCCGGACAGGGGGAAGTTACGAGCAGTACTTC
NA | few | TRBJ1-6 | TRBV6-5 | CASKFGLIDNLSPLHF | TGTGCCAGCAAGTTCGGGTTAATAGATAATCTGTCACCCCTCCACTTT
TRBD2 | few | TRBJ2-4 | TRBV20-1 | CSASGGGSGSAKNIQYF | TGCAGTGCTAGCGGTGGCGGGAGCGGTTCGGCCAAAAACATTCAGTACTTC
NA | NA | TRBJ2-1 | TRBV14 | CASSQFSGGYNEQFF | TGTGCCAGCAGTCAATTCTCCGGTGGTTACAATGAGCAGTTCTTC
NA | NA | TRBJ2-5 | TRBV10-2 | CASSGWWDQNIQYF | TGCGCCAGCAGCGGGTGGTGGGACCAAAACATCCAGTACTTC
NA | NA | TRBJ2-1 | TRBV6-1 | CAGGYGDRDRETQYF | TGTGCCGGGGGGTACGGCGACCGCGACCGGGAGACCCAGTATTTC
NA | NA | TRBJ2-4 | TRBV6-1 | CASSDAGTWAKNIQYF | TGTGCCAGCAGTGACGCCGGGACGTGGGCCAAAAATATTCAGTACTTC
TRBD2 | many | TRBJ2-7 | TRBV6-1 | CASGLAITQDEQYF | TGTGCCAGCGGACTAGCGATTACCCAAGACGAGCAGTACTTC
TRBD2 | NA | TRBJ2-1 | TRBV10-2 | CASSAPGGANWDPYNEQFF | TGCGCCAGCAGTGCCCCGGGAGGGGCAAACTGGGATCCCTACAATGAGCAGTTCTTC
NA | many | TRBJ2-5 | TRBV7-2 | CASSWGGGPKTQYF | TGTGCCAGCAGCTGGGGGGGGGGGCCGAAGACCCAGTACTTC
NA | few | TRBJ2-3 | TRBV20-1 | CSAREGLTTDTQYF | TGCAGTGCTAGAGAAGGACTTACCACAGATACGCAGTATTTT
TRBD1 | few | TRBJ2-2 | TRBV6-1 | CASSVRGGANTGELFF | TGTGCCAGCAGTGTGCGAGGGGGCGCGAACACCGGGGAGCTGTTTTTT
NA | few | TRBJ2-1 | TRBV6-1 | CASSANGLESFNEQFF | TGTGCCAGCAGTGCCAACGGGCTTGAAAGCTTCAATGAGCAGTTCTTC
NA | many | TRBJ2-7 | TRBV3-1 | CASSQRGGGVTYEQYF | TGTGCCAGCAGCCAAAGAGGGGGTGGGGTAACCTACGAGCAGTACTTC
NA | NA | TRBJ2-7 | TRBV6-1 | CASSEAGLGVGDTQYF | TGTGCCAGCAGTGAAGCCGGGCTGGGGGTTGGGGATACGCAGTACTTC
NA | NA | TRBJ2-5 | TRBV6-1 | CAGSEGCRDQDTQYF | TGTGCCGGGAGTGAAGGGTGTCGTGACCAAGATACGCAGTATTTC
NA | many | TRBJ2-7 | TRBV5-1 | CASSSGPWTRETYEQYF | TGCGCCAGCAGCTCAGGCCCATGGACCCGGGAAACCTACGAGCAGTACTTC
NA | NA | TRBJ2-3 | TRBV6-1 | CAGRRARGPDTQYF | TGTGCGGGCAGACGAGCCCGAGGCCCAGATACCCAGTACTTT
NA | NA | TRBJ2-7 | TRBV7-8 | CASSLAFGQSYEQYF | TGTGCCAGCAGCTTAGCGTTTGGGCAGTCATACGAGCAGTACTTC
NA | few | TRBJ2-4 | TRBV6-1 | CASSEAGTGDRETQYF | TGTGCCAGCAGTGAAGCCGGGACCGGTGATCGGGAGACGCAGTACTTC
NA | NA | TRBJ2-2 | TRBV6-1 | CASSGRADGTGEQFF | TGTGCCAGCAGCGGACGGGCTGATGGCACCGGGGAGCAGTTTTTT
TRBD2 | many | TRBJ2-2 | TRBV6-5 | CASSRLADNTGELFF | TGTGCCAGCAGTAGACTAGCGGATAACACCGGGGAGCTGTTTTTT
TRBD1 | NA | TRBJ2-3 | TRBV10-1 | CASSDGQGAADTQYF | TGCGCCAGCAGTGACGGGCAGGGGGCTGCGGATACGCAGTATTTT
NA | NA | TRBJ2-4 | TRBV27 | CASAGRGGRAKETQYF | TGTGCCAGTGCGGGGAGGGGGGGCCGTGCCAAAGAGACTCAGTACTTC
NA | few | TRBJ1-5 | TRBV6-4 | CASSDILGQGRVRNQPQHF | TGTGCCAGCAGTGACATTTTGGGCCAGGGGCGTGTGCGCAATCAGCCCCAGCATTTT
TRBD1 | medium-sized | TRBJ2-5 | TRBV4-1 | CASSQPDRDTFQETQYF | TGCGCCAGCAGCCAACCGGACAGGGACACTTTCCAAGAGACCCAGTACTTC
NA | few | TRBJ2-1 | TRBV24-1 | CATSDLLSGYNEQFF | TGTGCCACCAGTGATTTGCTCAGCGGGTACAATGAGCAGTTCTTC
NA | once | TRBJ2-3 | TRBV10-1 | CGSTGIHATDIQYF | TGCGGCAGCACGGGGATACATGCCACAGATATTCAGTATTTT
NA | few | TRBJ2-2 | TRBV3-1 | CASSQAQGFGELFF | TGTGCCAGCAGCCAAGCCCAGGGATTCGGGGAGCTGTTTTTT
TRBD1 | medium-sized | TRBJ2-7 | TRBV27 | CASSLSRRQGNMYEQYF | TGTGCCAGCAGTTTATCCCGAAGACAGGGGAATATGTACGAGCAGTACTTC
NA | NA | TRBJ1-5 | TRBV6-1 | CASSEKTNQPQHF | TGTGCCAGCAGTGAAAAGACTAATCAGCCCCAGCATTTT
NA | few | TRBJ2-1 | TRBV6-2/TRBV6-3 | CASIYGVEGYNEQFF | TGTGCCAGCATCTACGGGGTGGAAGGCTACAATGAGCAGTTCTTC
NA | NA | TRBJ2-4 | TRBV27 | CASRGLWAKDTQYF | TGTGCCAGCAGGGGGCTATGGGCCAAAGATACTCAGTATTTC
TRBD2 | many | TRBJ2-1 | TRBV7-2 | CASSSAGNNEQFF | TGTGCCAGCAGCTCAGCGGGAAACAATGAGCAGTTCTTC
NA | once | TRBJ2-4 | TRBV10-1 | CAITDMRAKDIQYF | TGCGCCATCACGGACATGCGAGCCAAAGATATTCAGTATTTC
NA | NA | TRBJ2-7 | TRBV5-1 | CASSSRGRGAKNTQYF | TGCGCCAGCAGTTCTCGGGGTAGGGGAGCCAAAAATACGCAGTACTTC
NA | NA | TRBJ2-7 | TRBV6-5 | CASSYSVDLSYEQYF | TGTGCCAGCAGTTACTCGGTTGATCTCTCCTACGAGCAGTACTTC
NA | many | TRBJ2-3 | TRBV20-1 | CSAKSGARGSDTQYF | TGCAGTGCCAAGTCAGGGGCTCGGGGATCAGATACGCAGTATTTT
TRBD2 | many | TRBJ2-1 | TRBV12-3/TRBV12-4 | CASSLASGRANEQFF | TGTGCCAGCAGTTTAGCTAGCGGGAGAGCGAATGAGCAGTTCTTC
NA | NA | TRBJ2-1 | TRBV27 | CASSLGTNNEQFF | TGTGCCAGCAGTTTAGGGACAAACAATGAGCAGTTCTTC
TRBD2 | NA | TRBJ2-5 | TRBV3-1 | CASSRTSGSYQETQYF | TGTGCCAGCAGTCGGACTAGCGGGAGTTATCAGGAGACCCAGTACTTC
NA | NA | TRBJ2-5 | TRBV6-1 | CASSELSMRSGETQYF | TGTGCCAGCAGTGAACTGTCGATGAGATCCGGAGAGACCCAGTACTTC
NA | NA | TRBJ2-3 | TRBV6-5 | CASSYVASKETQYF | TGTGCCAGCAGTTACGTGGCGAGCAAAGAGACGCAGTATTTT
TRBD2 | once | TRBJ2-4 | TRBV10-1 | CASGAGGRGKNTQYF | TGCGCCAGCGGGGCGGGGGGCCGGGGCAAAAACACGCAGTATTTC
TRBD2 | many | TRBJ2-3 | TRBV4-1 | CASSRGTTSTGTQYF | TGCGCCAGCAGCCGCGGGACTACATCCACGGGTACGCAGTATTTT
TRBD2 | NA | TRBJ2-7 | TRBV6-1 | CASRLLARSQDTQYF | TGTGCCAGCAGGCTACTAGCGAGGAGCCAAGATACGCAGTACTTC
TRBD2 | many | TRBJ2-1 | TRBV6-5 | CASSSREALNEQFF | TGTGCCAGCAGTTCCCGGGAGGCTCTCAATGAGCAGTTCTTC
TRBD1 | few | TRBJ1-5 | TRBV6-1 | CASEDRGLASNQPQHF | TGTGCCAGCGAGGACAGGGGGCTGGCGAGCAATCAGCCCCAGCATTTT
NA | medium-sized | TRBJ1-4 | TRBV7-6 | CASSLEVGANEKLFF | TGTGCCAGCAGCTTAGAAGTGGGGGCTAATGAAAAACTGTTTTTT
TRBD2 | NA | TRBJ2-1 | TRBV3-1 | CASSRLAGSNEQFF | TGTGCCAGCAGCCGACTAGCGGGATCCAATGAGCAGTTCTTC
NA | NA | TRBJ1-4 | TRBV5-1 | CASSLGRLEKLFF | TGCGCCAGCAGCTTGGGTCGGCTCGAAAAACTGTTTTTT
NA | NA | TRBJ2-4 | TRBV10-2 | CASSEPSGLAKDTQYF | TGCGCCAGCAGTGAGCCCTCGGGGCTAGCCAAAGACACGCAGTACTTC
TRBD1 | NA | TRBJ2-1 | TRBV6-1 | CASRGQANNEQFF | TGTGCCAGCAGGGGACAGGCAAACAATGAGCAGTTCTTC
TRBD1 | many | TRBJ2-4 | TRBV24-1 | CATSDSRRDSLNIQYF | TGTGCCACCAGTGATTCCCGTCGGGACAGCTTAAACATTCAGTACTTC
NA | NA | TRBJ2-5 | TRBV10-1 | CARGDGGRDPETQYF | TGCGCCAGGGGGGACGGGGGCCGTGACCCAGAGACCCAGTACTTC
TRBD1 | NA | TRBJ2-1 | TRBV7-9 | CASSATGGNEQFF | TGTGCCAGCAGCGCTACAGGGGGCAATGAGCAGTTCTTC